This is a list of T cell receptor beta chains from one sample in a study of radiation and T cells in renal cell carcinoma. TCRdb's copy holds only in-frame clones and misses some; the assay was immunoSEQ multiplex PCR. The sample includes around 64,000 clones, about three quarters seen only once; the top ten take 6.5% to 7.5%. The sample consisted of blood, taken from a patient whose treatment included radiotherapy and nephrectomy. The receptors originated from a man aged 55-75 years with renal cell carcinoma. The CDR3 runs from the conserved cysteine through the conserved F or W. Each record gives: D gene, J gene, V gene, clone size, CDR3 DNA, CDR3 protein. D genes are given only for firm matches. Not every row has a clone size; where given, it reads once, few, many or a size class.

d_call: TRBD1; j_call: TRBJ1-4; v_call: TRBV7-9; clone_size: -; cdr3_nt: TGTGCCAGCAGCTTAGCGAAGACAGGGGGTAATGAAAAACTGTTTTTT; cdr3_aa: CASSLAKTGGNEKLFF
d_call: -; j_call: TRBJ2-5; v_call: TRBV7-2; clone_size: -; cdr3_nt: TGTGCCAGCAGCTTAAATCTGGTTGGGGAGACCCAGTACTTC; cdr3_aa: CASSLNLVGETQYF
d_call: TRBD1; j_call: TRBJ1-2; v_call: TRBV11-3; clone_size: -; cdr3_nt: TGTGCCAGCAGTAACAGGGGTCTGCTTAACTATGGCTACACCTTC; cdr3_aa: CASSNRGLLNYGYTF
d_call: -; j_call: TRBJ2-4; v_call: TRBV13; clone_size: -; cdr3_nt: TGTGCCAGCAGCTTAGGCCGGGGGGCCAAAAACATTCAGTACTTC; cdr3_aa: CASSLGRGAKNIQYF
d_call: TRBD2; j_call: TRBJ2-5; v_call: TRBV7-8; clone_size: -; cdr3_nt: TGTGCCAGCAGCTTATCTAGCGGGGCGCCGGGGGCCCAGTACTTC; cdr3_aa: CASSLSSGAPGAQYF
d_call: -; j_call: TRBJ2-7; v_call: TRBV6-1; clone_size: -; cdr3_nt: TGTGCTACACCAAGAATCCAGATCTTGCTCCACGAGCAGTACTTC; cdr3_aa: CATPRIQILLHEQYF
d_call: -; j_call: TRBJ2-3; v_call: TRBV7-2; clone_size: once; cdr3_nt: TGTGCCAGCAGCCCCTCCTTTCAGGCTCGCACAGATACGCAGTATTTT; cdr3_aa: CASSPSFQARTDTQYF
d_call: -; j_call: TRBJ2-7; v_call: TRBV11-2; clone_size: -; cdr3_nt: TGTGCCAGCAGCTTAGGACAGGTAGGCCTCGAGCAGTACTTC; cdr3_aa: CASSLGQVGLEQYF
d_call: TRBD1; j_call: TRBJ1-2; v_call: TRBV19; clone_size: -; cdr3_nt: TGTGCCAGTAGTCCAACGGACAGGGTGGGCTATGGCTACACCTTC; cdr3_aa: CASSPTDRVGYGYTF
d_call: -; j_call: TRBJ2-3; v_call: TRBV10-1; clone_size: once; cdr3_nt: TGCGCCAGCAGTGGAGAAGATACGCAGTATTTT; cdr3_aa: CASSGEDTQYF
d_call: -; j_call: TRBJ1-1; v_call: TRBV29-1; clone_size: -; cdr3_nt: TGCGCTACGTGGGGGGAAGCTTTCTTT; cdr3_aa: CATWGEAFF
d_call: -; j_call: TRBJ1-1; v_call: TRBV2; clone_size: once; cdr3_nt: TGTGCCAGCAGATCGGACGGGGGGGGAGGCAGGGCTTTCTTT; cdr3_aa: CASRSDGGGGRAFF
d_call: -; j_call: TRBJ1-5; v_call: TRBV2; clone_size: -; cdr3_nt: TGTGCCAGCAGTGAAGCGAGGCAGGCACTGAGCAATCAGCCCCAGCATTTT; cdr3_aa: CASSEARQALSNQPQHF
d_call: -; j_call: TRBJ1-4; v_call: TRBV5-1; clone_size: few; cdr3_nt: TGCGCCAGCAGCTCTGGTGGGGGGGATGAAAAACTGTTTTTT; cdr3_aa: CASSSGGGDEKLFF
d_call: TRBD1; j_call: TRBJ1-2; v_call: TRBV19; clone_size: -; cdr3_nt: TGTGCCAGTAGTATCGCGACAGGGGGCAATGGCTACACCTTC; cdr3_aa: CASSIATGGNGYTF
d_call: -; j_call: TRBJ1-2; v_call: TRBV25-1; clone_size: -; cdr3_nt: TGTGCCAGCAGTGACCGGGACCTAGAGGGCTACACCTTC; cdr3_aa: CASSDRDLEGYTF
d_call: -; j_call: TRBJ1-1; v_call: TRBV7-9; clone_size: once; cdr3_nt: TGTGCCAGCAGCTTAGCGCTCGGGTCAGGGATGAACACTGAAGCTTTCTTT; cdr3_aa: CASSLALGSGMNTEAFF
d_call: -; j_call: TRBJ2-3; v_call: TRBV14; clone_size: -; cdr3_nt: TGTGCCAGCAGCCAAAAACCGGGAAGCGGGAGCACAGATACGCAGTATTTT; cdr3_aa: CASSQKPGSGSTDTQYF
d_call: TRBD2; j_call: TRBJ2-1; v_call: TRBV2; clone_size: -; cdr3_nt: TGTGCCAGCTGGGGGATTGGAGTTAGCGGGTCCAACTCCTACAATGAGCAGTTCTTC; cdr3_aa: CASWGIGVSGSNSYNEQFF
d_call: -; j_call: TRBJ2-2; v_call: TRBV11-3; clone_size: -; cdr3_nt: TGTGCCAGCAGCCTAAACCCCCAAGGTGGGCTGTTTTTT; cdr3_aa: CASSLNPQGGLFF
d_call: -; j_call: TRBJ2-5; v_call: TRBV7-9; clone_size: -; cdr3_nt: TGTGCCAGCAGCTCAGGGGGAGGTTGGGAGACCCAGTACTTC; cdr3_aa: CASSSGGGWETQYF
d_call: TRBD1; j_call: TRBJ1-6; v_call: TRBV19; clone_size: -; cdr3_nt: TGTGCCAGTAGGGTCCAAGGACAGGGGTTTTCACCCCTCCACTTT; cdr3_aa: CASRVQGQGFSPLHF
d_call: TRBD1; j_call: TRBJ1-3; v_call: TRBV10-3; clone_size: -; cdr3_nt: TGTGCCATCAGGGGGACAGGGGCAGGAAACACCATATATTTT; cdr3_aa: CAIRGTGAGNTIYF
d_call: -; j_call: TRBJ1-3; v_call: TRBV30; clone_size: once; cdr3_nt: TGTGCCTGGAGTCCGGGCCCTGGAAACACCATATATTTT; cdr3_aa: CAWSPGPGNTIYF
d_call: -; j_call: TRBJ2-3; v_call: TRBV5-3; clone_size: -; cdr3_nt: TGTGCCAGAAGCCTTAGGGCGGAACCTGGGGATACGCAGTATTTT; cdr3_aa: CARSLRAEPGDTQYF
d_call: -; j_call: TRBJ2-5; v_call: TRBV7-7; clone_size: -; cdr3_nt: TGTGCCAGCAGCTTAGGGCAGGGGTTACAAGAGACCCAGTACTTC; cdr3_aa: CASSLGQGLQETQYF
d_call: -; j_call: TRBJ2-3; v_call: TRBV11-3; clone_size: -; cdr3_nt: TGTGCCAGCAGCTTAGGCCGTTGGGACAATAGCACAGATACGCAGTATTTT; cdr3_aa: CASSLGRWDNSTDTQYF
d_call: -; j_call: TRBJ1-2; v_call: TRBV11-3; clone_size: -; cdr3_nt: TGTGCCAGCAGCGTCCAGGCCGCTAACTATGGCTACACCTTC; cdr3_aa: CASSVQAANYGYTF
d_call: -; j_call: TRBJ1-6; v_call: TRBV30; clone_size: once; cdr3_nt: TGTGCCTGGAGTGAAGGATTTATTTCACCCCTCCACTTT; cdr3_aa: CAWSEGFISPLHF